This note documents a single T cell receptor (beta chain) sequence. Antigen unknown. Here immunoSEQ multiplex PCR was the method, and the copy in TCRdb shows in-frame clones only, minus some. The data contain 72,000 or so clones, roughly nine tenths of them singletons. This entry belongs to a study of T cells in localized non-small cell lung cancer. General study findings and limits: Appearance in adjacent lung was seen for a median around 61 of the top 100 tumor clones. Greater blood T cell density accompanied longer overall survival.

The CDR3 covers 15 residues. V lost 7 bases to trimming and J lost 1 base, with 14 bases between them. Germline-derived CDR1 and CDR2 are MNHNS and SASEGT. The source of this sequence is a male donor older than 55 with stage III squamous cell lung carcinoma. Source: peripheral blood, taken before any cancer treatment. This chain links TRBV6-1 with TRBJ1-5, with D possibly being TRBD1 (5 bases). The CDR3 DNA follows: TGTGCCAGCACCCTGGACACCCTCAGCAATCAGCCCCAGCATTTT. Protein: CASTLDTLSNQPQHF.